One and the same sample provided the 22 T cell receptor beta chains below, sequenced in a study of patients and donors after allogeneic stem cell transplantation. One entry per CDR3 protein results from TCRdb running MiXCR on the RT-PCR reads. The sample consists of about 960,000 distinct CDR3 sequences, approximately 18% of them appearing once. Sequenced: blood, either unsorted or a sorted T cell fraction (not recorded which). These receptors all come from a human donor who was either an allogeneic HSCT recipient or a stem cell or donor lymphocyte infusion donor (not recorded which). It is not recorded whose cells these are; they may come from a transplant donor.

This chain links TRBV5-1 with TRBJ2-3, with 7 nucleotides matching TRBD1. The CDR3 runs to 14 residues. The trim removed 2 bases at V and 4 bases at J, leaving 4 bases unmatched. Per germline, CDR1 SGHRS and CDR2 YFSETQ. CDR3 protein: CASSLDRASDTQYF. DNA for the CDR3: TGCGCCAGCAGCTTAGACAGGGCCTCAGATACGCAGTATTTT.

This clonotype was seen more than once but under ten times. The V and J genes are TRBV27 and TRBJ2-2; D gene uncertain. The CDR3 is 15 amino acids. The V gene's germline CDR1 is MNHEY and CDR2 SMNVEV (reference sequence). V gave up 0 bases and J gave up 4 bases, with 9 bases separating them. The CDR3 here is CASSLSSDPTGELFF. The CDR3 coding sequence is TGTGCCAGCAGTTTATCCTCGGACCCCACCGGGGAGCTGTTTTTT.

This clonotype was counted between two and nine times. The chain is built from TRBV21-1 and TRBJ1-5; TRBD1, the table's D call, was not compared with the DNA. TRBV21-1 is a pseudogene. The CDR3 runs to 14 residues. In DNA, the CDR3 is TGTGCCAGCAGCAGTTGGGGCGCCCGGGAGCCCCAGCATTTT. As protein: CASSSWGAREPQHF.

This clonotype has just one count. The CDR3 DNA is TGCGCCAGCAGCTTGTTGGGAGGGCCCCGGCCCTACGAGCAGTACTTC. As protein: CASSLLGGPRPYEQYF. This rearrangement joins TRBV5-1 to TRBJ2-7; the match to TRBD2 covers 7 bases. The V and J ends lost 1 base and 2 bases, in that order; junction bases with no gene match: 9. Looked up from germline, CDR1 is SGHRS and CDR2 is YFSETQ. The CDR3 length is 16 residues.

This clonotype has only a few counts. The V and J genes are TRBV4-1 and TRBJ2-5; TRBD2 agrees at 9 bases. The V and J ends lost 0 bases and 5 bases, in that order; junction bases with no gene match: 7. This CDR3 spans 16 amino acids. Per the germline V gene, CDR1 is MGHRA and CDR2 is YSYEKL. CDR3 region: CASSQEGGLAMETQYF. For the CDR3, the DNA is TGCGCCAGCAGCCAAGAAGGCGGACTAGCGATGGAGACCCAGTACTTC.

This clonotype was counted between two and nine times. This sequence joins TRBV20-1 and TRBJ2-2; D is possibly TRBD2 (5 bases). CDR1 and CDR2 from the germline V gene are DFQATT and SNEGSKA (reference sequence). Trimming shortened V by 3 bases and J by 6 bases, and 17 bases separated the two germline ends. This CDR3 has 15 amino acids. Written as DNA, the CDR3 is TGCAGTGCTAGGGACTCCGGGATCCCGTCCGGGGAGCTGTTTTTT. Its translation is CSARDSGIPSGELFF.

This clonotype came up a few times. This chain connects TRBV10-3 to TRBJ1-1; D not resolved. Germline CDR1 reads ENHRY; CDR2 reads SYGVKD. The CDR3 contains 13 residues. Trimming removed 10 bases at V and 1 base at J, with 13 bases between. This CDR3 is CATTKGGNTEAFF. The CDR3 bases are TGTGCCACGACAAAGGGAGGGAACACTGAAGCTTTCTTT.

This clonotype was seen a handful of times. The rearrangement uses TRBV24-1 and TRBJ2-2; 9 nucleotides match TRBD2. The CDR3 contains 20 residues. V shed 0 bases, J shed 5 bases, and the junction held 15 bases outside the gene matches. In germline, CDR1 is KGHDR, CDR2 SFDVKD. CDR3 nucleotide sequence: TGTGCCACCAGTGATTTGCTTACGCCCAATTTAGCGGGAGATACCGGGGAGCTGTTTTTT. Translation: CATSDLLTPNLAGDTGELFF.

This chain uses TRBV5-1 with TRBJ2-7, with D possibly TRBD2 on 5 matching bases. Trimming shortened V by 5 bases and J by 6 bases, and 24 bases separated the two germline ends. This CDR3 spans 16 amino acids. Germline CDR1 and CDR2: SGHRS and YFSETQ. CDR3 bases: TGCGCCAGCAGACTCCTAGCTGCGGCGGCCCAGAGCGAGCAGTACTTC. Protein: CASRLLAAAAQSEQYF.

This clonotype turned up a few times. V gene TRBV4-2 combines with J gene TRBJ2-2; either TRBD1 or TRBD2 may supply D (5 bases each). The CDR3 runs 15 residues. V lost 0 bases and J 5 bases, leaving 10 bases between the germline ends. The germline gives CDR1 LGHNA, CDR2 YNFKEQ. The DNA for the CDR3 is TGTGCCAGCAGCCAAGAGAGGGGCCGGACCGGGGAGCTGTTTTTT. Protein: CASSQERGRTGELFF.

The chain carries TRBV6-2 or TRBV6-3 and TRBJ2-1, with 10 bases lining up with TRBD1. V shed 6 bases and J 7 bases; nucleotides not matched to a gene: 9. Germline CDR1 is MNHEY and CDR2 is SVGEGT. The length of the CDR3 is 15 residues. CDR3 protein: CASRPEKGQGNEQFF. In DNA, the CDR3 is TGTGCCAGCAGACCAGAGAAGGGACAGGGGAATGAGCAGTTCTTC.

This chain uses TRBV7-2 with TRBJ1-3; maybe TRBD1 (6 bases). The CDR3 loop spans 14 amino acids. Trimming shortened V by 5 bases and J by 8 bases, and 16 bases separated the two germline ends. CDR1 is SGHTA and CDR2 is FQGNSA in the germline V gene. The CDR3 is CASSLTGSLDTIYF. CDR3 coding DNA: TGTGCCAGCAGCCTCACAGGGAGTCTGGACACCATATATTTT.

This clonotype was counted a few times. CDR3: CSVGAETQYF. CDR3 DNA: TGCAGCGTTGGCGCGGAGACCCAGTACTTC. The chain combines TRBV29-1 with TRBJ2-5; D gene ambiguous. The length of the CDR3 is 10 residues. Trimming removed 4 bases from V and 5 bases from J, with 5 bases in between. CDR1 SQVTM and CDR2 ANQGSEA come from the germline V gene.

This clonotype showed up just a few times. This chain connects TRBV6-1 to TRBJ2-4; 7 nucleotides agree with TRBD1. This CDR3 is built from 13 residues. The J segment lost 6 bases and the V segment lost 6 bases, leaving 5 bases of the junction unmatched. CDR1 MNHNS and CDR2 SASEGT come from the germline V gene. Here the CDR3 DNA reads TGTGCCAGCAGCGAGGGGGCATTAAACATTCAGTACTTC. This sequence encodes CASSEGALNIQYF.

This clonotype was found a few times. The chain couples TRBV3-1 to TRBJ1-6; possible D gene TRBD1, 5 bases. Trimming took off 3 bases at V and 6 bases at J, with 12 bases between the two ends. CDR3 length: 15 residues. CDR1 is LGHDT, CDR2 YNNKEL, per germline (reference sequence). The CDR3 bases are TGTGCCAGCAGCCAGAACGGGGCTATTAATTCACCCCTCCACTTT. It codes for CASSQNGAINSPLHF.

The CDR3 nucleotides are TGCGCCAGCAGCCAAGATTACAGCGGGGACGCAGGGAGAACAGATACGCAGTATTTT. Amino acids: CASSQDYSGDAGRTDTQYF. V gene TRBV4-3 combines with J gene TRBJ2-3; 7 bases match TRBD2. There are 19 residues in the CDR3. Germline V CDR1 and CDR2: LGHNA, YSLEER. V shed 0 bases, J shed 3 bases, and the junction held 15 bases outside the gene matches.

V gene TRBV18 combines with J gene TRBJ1-5; no clear D. This CDR3 is 14 amino acids long. Germline loops: CDR1 KGHSH, CDR2 LQKENI. V was pared by 6 bases and J by 0 bases, with 9 bases between. CDR3 DNA sequence: TGTGCCAGCTCGGACTCGCATAGCAATCAGCCCCAGCATTTT. Amino acid sequence: CASSDSHSNQPQHF.

The chain links TRBV5-1 to TRBJ2-3, with D maybe TRBD1 (5 bases). Germline CDR1 is SGHRS and CDR2 is YFSETQ. V lost 6 bases and J 0 bases, leaving 11 bases between the germline ends. The CDR3 is made up of 14 amino acids. The CDR3 sequence: CASISGLSTDTQYF. For the CDR3, the DNA is TGCGCCAGCATCTCAGGGTTGAGCACAGATACGCAGTATTTT.

This clonotype came up a few times. The rearrangement joins TRBV5-1 to TRBJ2-5, with 11 positions matching TRBD2. Germline V CDR1 and CDR2: SGHRS, YFSETQ. The trim removed 4 bases at V and 1 base at J, leaving 3 bases unmatched. The CDR3 spans 15 residues. DNA of the CDR3: TGCGCCAGCAGCCCGGGACTAGCGGCCCAAGAGACCCAGTACTTC. Residues: CASSPGLAAQETQYF.

This clonotype was seen more than once but under ten times. The CDR3 DNA follows: TGTGCCAGCAGACGCGACAGGGGGAAAGGGGATACGCAGTATTTT. It encodes CASRRDRGKGDTQYF. This sequence joins TRBV5-6 and TRBJ2-3; TRBD1 matches 9 bases. Germline CDR1 reads SGHDT; CDR2 reads YYEEEE. V gave up 5 bases and J gave up 6 bases; unmatched junction bases: 10. The CDR3 is 15 amino acids.

The chain links TRBV20-1 to TRBJ2-1; no definite D call. The CDR3 extends over 15 amino acids. The ends were cut back, 2 bases at V and 0 bases at J, with 11 bases in the middle. CDR1 is DFQATT and CDR2 is SNEGSKA in the germline V gene (reference sequence). This chain's CDR3 is CSARLDGNSYNEQFF. The CDR3 bases are TGCAGTGCTAGACTGGACGGAAACTCCTACAATGAGCAGTTCTTC.

The rearrangement uses TRBV7-9 and TRBJ2-3; 9 nucleotides line up with TRBD2. The CDR3 length is 16 residues. J lost 5 bases, V lost 1 base, and 7 bases had no gene match. From germline, CDR1 is SEHNR and CDR2 FQNEAQ (reference sequence). CDR3 sequence reads: CASSLGGGGVKDTQYF. CDR3 sequence (DNA): TGTGCCAGCAGCTTAGGAGGCGGGGGGGTGAAAGATACGCAGTATTTT. Full variable domain (rest looked up from reference TRBV7-9 and TRBJ2-3): DTGVSQNPRHKITKRGQNVTFRCDPISEHNRLYWYRQTLGQGPEFLTYFQNEAQLEKSRLLSDRFSAERPKGSFSTLEIQRTEQGDSAMYLCASSLGGGGVKDTQYFGPGTRLTVL.